This T cell receptor beta chain originates from a study of cytomegalovirus exposure and HLA in healthy donors. Study details: Assignment to the Caucasian-associated ancestry cluster applied to around four fifths of the approximately 400 genotyped donors.

Regarding the study as a whole: In a later analysis, the majority of CMV-associated beta chains seemingly showed HLA restriction. A list of 150 to 200 TCR beta chains associated with cytomegalovirus was given. Researchers reported in a later analysis that a missense DCLRE1C variant was tied to TCR beta V- and J-gene trimming.

Worth noting for this clone: Antigen unknown.

Trimming cost V 4 bases and J 2 bases; bases outside gene matches: 5. The V gene's germline CDR1 is LNHDA and CDR2 SQIVND (reference sequence). This CDR3 spans 15 amino acids. Both 60 Vbeta primers and 13 Jbeta primers went into the PCR. Profiling relied on immunoSEQ multiplex PCR, and the TCRdb table lists in-frame clones only, not all of them. The repertoire consists of roughly 120,000 clones, with nearly 65% occurring once and the leading ten covering 10%. The TCR originated in a man aged 40-55 years in good health and CMV-seropositive. Input material: PBMCs. The V call is TRBV19, the J call TRBJ1-5, with TRBD1 matching 7 bases. The CDR3 protein is CASSTSDRGNQPQHF. The CDR3 bases are TGTGCCAGTAGTACCTCCGACAGGGGCAATCAGCCCCAGCATTTT. Full variable domain (rest looked up from reference TRBV19 and TRBJ1-5): DGGITQSPKYLFRKEGQNVTLSCEQNLNHDAMYWYRQDPGQGLRLIYYSQIVNDFQKGDIAEGYSVSREKKESFPLTVTSAQKNPTAFYLCASSTSDRGNQPQHFGDGTRLSIL.